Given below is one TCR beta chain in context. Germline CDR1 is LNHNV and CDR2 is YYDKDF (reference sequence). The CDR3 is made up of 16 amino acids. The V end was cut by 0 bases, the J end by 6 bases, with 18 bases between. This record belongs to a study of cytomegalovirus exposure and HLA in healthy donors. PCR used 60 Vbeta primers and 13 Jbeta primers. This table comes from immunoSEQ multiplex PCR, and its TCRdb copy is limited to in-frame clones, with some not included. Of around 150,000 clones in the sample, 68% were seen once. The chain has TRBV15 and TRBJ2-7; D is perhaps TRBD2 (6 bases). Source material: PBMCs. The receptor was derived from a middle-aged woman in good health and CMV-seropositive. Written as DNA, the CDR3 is TGTGCCACCAGCAGAGATGTAGCGGTGGGGTTGAGCGAGCAGTACTTC. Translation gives CATSRDVAVGLSEQYF.